This entry is about one T cell receptor beta chain. These data come from a study of T cells after yellow fever vaccination. CDR1 and CDR2 (germline): ENHRY, SYGVKD. V dropped 8 bases and J dropped 4; count of bases not matched to a gene: 15. This CDR3 is 16 amino acids long. TCRdb ran MiXCR on the 5' RACE reads and lists one entry per CDR3 protein. The table lists 200,000 to 300,000 distinct CDR3 sequences, 13% of them singletons. Sequencing used CD4+ T cells sorted from PBMCs, obtained 45 days after the yellow fever booster vaccination. The chain recombines TRBV10-3 with TRBJ2-3; 7 nucleotides align to TRBD1. The source of this sequence is a man aged 25 to 45 who received the YFV17D yellow fever vaccine. The CDR3 loop reads CAIAGGGAQWPDTQYF. The CDR3, as DNA: TGTGCCATCGCAGGGGGTGGAGCCCAATGGCCAGATACGCAGTATTTT.